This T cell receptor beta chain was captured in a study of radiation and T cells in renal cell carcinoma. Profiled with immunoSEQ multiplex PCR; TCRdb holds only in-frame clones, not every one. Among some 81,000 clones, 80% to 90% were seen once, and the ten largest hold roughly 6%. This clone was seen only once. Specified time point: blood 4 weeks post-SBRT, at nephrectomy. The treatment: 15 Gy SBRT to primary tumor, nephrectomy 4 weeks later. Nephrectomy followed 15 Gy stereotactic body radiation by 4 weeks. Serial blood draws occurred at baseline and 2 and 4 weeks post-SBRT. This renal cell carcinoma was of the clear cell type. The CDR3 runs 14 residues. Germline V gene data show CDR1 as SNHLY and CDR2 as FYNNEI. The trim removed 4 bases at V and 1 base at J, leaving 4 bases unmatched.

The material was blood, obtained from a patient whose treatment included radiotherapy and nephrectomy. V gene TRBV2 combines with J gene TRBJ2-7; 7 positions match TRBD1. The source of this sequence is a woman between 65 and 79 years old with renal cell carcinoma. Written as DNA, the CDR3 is TGTGCCAGCAGTGGACCGACAGGGTCCTACGAGCAGTACTTC. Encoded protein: CASSGPTGSYEQYF.